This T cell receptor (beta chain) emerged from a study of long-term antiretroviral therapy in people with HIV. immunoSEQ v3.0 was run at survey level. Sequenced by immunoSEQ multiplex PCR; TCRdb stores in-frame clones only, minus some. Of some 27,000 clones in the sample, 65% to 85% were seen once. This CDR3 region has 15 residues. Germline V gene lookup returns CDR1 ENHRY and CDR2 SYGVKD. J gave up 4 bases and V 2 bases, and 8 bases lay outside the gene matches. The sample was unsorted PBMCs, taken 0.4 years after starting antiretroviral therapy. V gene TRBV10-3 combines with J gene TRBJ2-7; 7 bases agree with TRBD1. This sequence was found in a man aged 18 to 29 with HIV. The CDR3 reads CAISEGGQMPYEQYF. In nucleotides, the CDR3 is TGTGCCATCAGTGAGGGGGGACAGATGCCGTACGAGCAGTACTTC.